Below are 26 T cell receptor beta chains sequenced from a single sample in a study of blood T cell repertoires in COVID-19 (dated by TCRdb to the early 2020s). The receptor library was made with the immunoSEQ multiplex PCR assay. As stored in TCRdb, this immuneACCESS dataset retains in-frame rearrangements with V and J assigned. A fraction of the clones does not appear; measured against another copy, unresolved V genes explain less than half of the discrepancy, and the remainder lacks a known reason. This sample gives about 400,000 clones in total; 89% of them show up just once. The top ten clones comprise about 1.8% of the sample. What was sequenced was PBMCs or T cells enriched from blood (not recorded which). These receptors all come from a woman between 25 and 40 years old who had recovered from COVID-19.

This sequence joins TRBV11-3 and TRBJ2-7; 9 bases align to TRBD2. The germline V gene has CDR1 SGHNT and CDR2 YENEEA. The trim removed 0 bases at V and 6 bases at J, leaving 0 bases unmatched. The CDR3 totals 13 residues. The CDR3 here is CASSLEAGGEQYF. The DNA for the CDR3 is TGTGCCAGCAGCTTAGAAGCGGGGGGCGAGCAGTACTTC.

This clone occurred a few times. CDR3: CAISGTSGAGNSPLHF. CDR3 DNA sequence: TGTGCCATCAGTGGGACCTCAGGAGCGGGGAATTCACCCCTCCACTTT. V gene TRBV10-3 combines with J gene TRBJ1-6; no firm D call. Germline-derived CDR1 and CDR2 are ENHRY and SYGVKD. V gave up 4 bases and J gave up 7 bases, with 17 bases separating them. CDR3 length equals 16 residues.

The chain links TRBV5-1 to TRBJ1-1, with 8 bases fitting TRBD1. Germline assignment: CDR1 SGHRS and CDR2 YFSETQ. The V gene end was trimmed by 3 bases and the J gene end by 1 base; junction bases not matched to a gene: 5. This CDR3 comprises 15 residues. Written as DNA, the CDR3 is TGCGCCAGCAGCTACTCCGGGACAGGGAACACTGAAGCTTTCTTT. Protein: CASSYSGTGNTEAFF. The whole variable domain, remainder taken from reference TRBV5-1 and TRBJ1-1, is KAGVTQTPRYLIKTRGQQVTLSCSPISGHRSVSWYQQTPGQGLQFLFEYFSETQRNKGNFPGRFSGRQFSNSRSEMNVSTLELGDSALYLCASSYSGTGNTEAFFGQGTRLTVV.

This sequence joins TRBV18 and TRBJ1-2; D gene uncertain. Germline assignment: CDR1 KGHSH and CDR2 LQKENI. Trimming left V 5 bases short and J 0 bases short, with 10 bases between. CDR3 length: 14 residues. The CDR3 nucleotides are TGTGCCAGCTCAGTGAACAGTCCTAACTATGGCTACACCTTC. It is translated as CASSVNSPNYGYTF.

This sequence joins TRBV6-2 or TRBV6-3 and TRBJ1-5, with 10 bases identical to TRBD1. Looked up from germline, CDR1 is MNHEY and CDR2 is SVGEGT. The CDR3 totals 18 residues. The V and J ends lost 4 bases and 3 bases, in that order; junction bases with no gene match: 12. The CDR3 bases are TGTGCCAGCAGTTGGGGGTTGGGACAGGGGATGCTCAATCAGCCCCAGCATTTT. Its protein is CASSWGLGQGMLNQPQHF.

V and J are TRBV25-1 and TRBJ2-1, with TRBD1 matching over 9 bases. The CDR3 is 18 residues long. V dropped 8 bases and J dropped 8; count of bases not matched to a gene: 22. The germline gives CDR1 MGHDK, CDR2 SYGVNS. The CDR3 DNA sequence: TGTGCCAGCCCTCCCCCTCTTAACAGGGGGCCTTCAATTTATGAGCAGTTCTTC. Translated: CASPPPLNRGPSIYEQFF.

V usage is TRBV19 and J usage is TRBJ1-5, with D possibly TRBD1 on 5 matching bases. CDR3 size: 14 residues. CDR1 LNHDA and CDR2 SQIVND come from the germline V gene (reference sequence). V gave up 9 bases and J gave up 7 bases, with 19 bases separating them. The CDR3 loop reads CASRDLRAGQPQHF. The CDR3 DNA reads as TGTGCCAGCCGGGACCTCCGGGCGGGACAGCCCCAGCATTTT. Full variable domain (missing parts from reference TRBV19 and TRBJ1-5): DGGITQSPKYLFRKEGQNVTLSCEQNLNHDAMYWYRQDPGQGLRLIYYSQIVNDFQKGDIAEGYSVSREKKESFPLTVTSAQKNPTAFYLCASRDLRAGQPQHFGDGTRLSIL.

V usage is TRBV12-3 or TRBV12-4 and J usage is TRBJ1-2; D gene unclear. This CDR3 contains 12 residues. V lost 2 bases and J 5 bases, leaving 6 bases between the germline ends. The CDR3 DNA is TGTGCCAGCAGTTTAATCGGTTATGGCTACACCTTC. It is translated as CASSLIGYGYTF.

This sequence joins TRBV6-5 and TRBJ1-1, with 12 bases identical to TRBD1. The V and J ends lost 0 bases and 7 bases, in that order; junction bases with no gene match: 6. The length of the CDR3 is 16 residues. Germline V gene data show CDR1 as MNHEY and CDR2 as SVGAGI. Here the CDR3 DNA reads TGTGCCAGCAGTTACTCCGGGACAGGGGGCCGCCGTGAAGCTTTCTTT. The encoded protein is CASSYSGTGGRREAFF.

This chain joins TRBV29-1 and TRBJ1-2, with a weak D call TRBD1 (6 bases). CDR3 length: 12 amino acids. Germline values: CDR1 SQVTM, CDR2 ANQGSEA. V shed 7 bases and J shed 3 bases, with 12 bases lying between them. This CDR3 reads CSAGGADYGYTF. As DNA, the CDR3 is TGCAGCGCTGGGGGGGCGGACTATGGCTACACCTTC. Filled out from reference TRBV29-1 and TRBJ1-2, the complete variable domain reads SAVISQKPSRDICQRGTSLTIQCQVDSQVTMMFWYRQQPGQSLTLIATANQGSEATYESGFVIDKFPISRPNLTFSTLTVSNMSPEDSSIYLCSAGGADYGYTFGSGTRLTVV.

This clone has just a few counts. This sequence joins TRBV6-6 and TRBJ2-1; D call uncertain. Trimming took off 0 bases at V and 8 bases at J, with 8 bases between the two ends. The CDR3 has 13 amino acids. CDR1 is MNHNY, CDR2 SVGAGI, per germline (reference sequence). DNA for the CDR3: TGTGCCAGCAGTTACTCGGGCTTGGATGAGCAGTTCTTC. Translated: CASSYSGLDEQFF.

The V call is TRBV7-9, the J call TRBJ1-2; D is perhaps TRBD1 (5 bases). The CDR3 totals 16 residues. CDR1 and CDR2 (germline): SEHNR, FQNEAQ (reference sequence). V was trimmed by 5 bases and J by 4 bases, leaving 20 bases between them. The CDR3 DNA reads TGTGCCAGCAGCGTGATCGTTGGGCAGGGAGGCTATGGCTACACCTTC. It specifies CASSVIVGQGGYGYTF.

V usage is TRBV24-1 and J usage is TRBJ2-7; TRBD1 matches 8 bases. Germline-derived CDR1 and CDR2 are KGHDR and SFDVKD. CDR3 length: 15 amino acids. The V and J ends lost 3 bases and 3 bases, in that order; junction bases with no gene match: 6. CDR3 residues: CATSDAGGEVYEQYF. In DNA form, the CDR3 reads TGTGCCACCAGTGATGCAGGGGGCGAAGTCTACGAGCAGTACTTC.

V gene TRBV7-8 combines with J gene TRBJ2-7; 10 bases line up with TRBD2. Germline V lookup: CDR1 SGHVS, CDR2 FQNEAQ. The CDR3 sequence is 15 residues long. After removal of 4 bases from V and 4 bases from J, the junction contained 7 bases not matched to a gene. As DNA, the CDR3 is TGTGCCAGCAGCTCCCACTGGACTAGCGGTTACGAGCAGTACTTC. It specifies CASSSHWTSGYEQYF.

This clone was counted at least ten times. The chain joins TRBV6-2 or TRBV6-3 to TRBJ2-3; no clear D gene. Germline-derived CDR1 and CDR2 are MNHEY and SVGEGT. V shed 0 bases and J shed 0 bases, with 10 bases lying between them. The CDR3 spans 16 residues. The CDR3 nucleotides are TGTGCCAGCAGTTACTCGCCAGAAGATAGCACAGATACGCAGTATTTT. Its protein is CASSYSPEDSTDTQYF.

The CDR3 is CASSSRDNSGGRNGELFF. Here the CDR3 DNA reads TGTGCCAGCAGCTCACGAGACAATAGCGGGGGGCGTAACGGGGAGCTGTTTTTT. The J gene is TRBJ2-2, the V gene TRBV13; TRBD2 matches 10 bases. This CDR3 comprises 18 residues. The germline V gene has CDR1 PRHDT and CDR2 FYEKMQ (reference sequence). Trimming at V came to 4 bases and at J to 7 bases, leaving 15 bases not matched to a gene.

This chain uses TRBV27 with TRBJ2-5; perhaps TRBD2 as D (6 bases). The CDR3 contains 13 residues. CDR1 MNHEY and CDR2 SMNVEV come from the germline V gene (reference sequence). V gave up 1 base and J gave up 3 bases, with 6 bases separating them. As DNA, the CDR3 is TGTGCCAGCAGTTTATGGGGGGAAGAGACCCAGTACTTC. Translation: CASSLWGEETQYF.

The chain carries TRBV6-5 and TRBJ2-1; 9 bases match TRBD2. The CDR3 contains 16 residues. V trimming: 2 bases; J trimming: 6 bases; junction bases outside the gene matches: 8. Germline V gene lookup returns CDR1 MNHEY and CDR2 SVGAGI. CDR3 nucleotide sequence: TGTGCCAGCAGTTACAAGGGGCTAGCGGGGATCAATGAGCAGTTCTTC. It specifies CASSYKGLAGINEQFF.

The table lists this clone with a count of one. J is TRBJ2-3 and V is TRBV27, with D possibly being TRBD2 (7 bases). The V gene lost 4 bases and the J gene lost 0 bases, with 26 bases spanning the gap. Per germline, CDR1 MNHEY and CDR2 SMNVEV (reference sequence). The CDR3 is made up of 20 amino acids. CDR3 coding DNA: TGTGCCAGCAGTTCGAAGGTTATTGCGGGGGCTCGTTCTAGCACAGATACGCAGTATTTT. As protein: CASSSKVIAGARSSTDTQYF.

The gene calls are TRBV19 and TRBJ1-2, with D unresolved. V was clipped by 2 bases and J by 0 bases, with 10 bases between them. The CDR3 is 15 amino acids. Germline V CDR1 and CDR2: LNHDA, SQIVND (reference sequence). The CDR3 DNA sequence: TGTGCCAGTAGTATATTAACCCAGTCTAACTATGGCTACACCTTC. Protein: CASSILTQSNYGYTF.

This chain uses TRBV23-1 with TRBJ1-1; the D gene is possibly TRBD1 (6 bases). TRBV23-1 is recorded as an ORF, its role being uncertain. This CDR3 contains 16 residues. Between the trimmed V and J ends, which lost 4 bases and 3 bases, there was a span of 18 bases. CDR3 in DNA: TGCGCCAGCAGTCCCCGGCAGGGGCACCCTCACACTGAAGCTTTCTTT. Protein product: CASSPRQGHPHTEAFF.

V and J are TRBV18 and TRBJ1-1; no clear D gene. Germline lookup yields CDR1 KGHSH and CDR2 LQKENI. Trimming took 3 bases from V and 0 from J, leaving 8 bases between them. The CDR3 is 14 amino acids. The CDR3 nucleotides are TGTGCCAGCTCACCGATACTTCTGAACACTGAAGCTTTCTTT. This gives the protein CASSPILLNTEAFF.

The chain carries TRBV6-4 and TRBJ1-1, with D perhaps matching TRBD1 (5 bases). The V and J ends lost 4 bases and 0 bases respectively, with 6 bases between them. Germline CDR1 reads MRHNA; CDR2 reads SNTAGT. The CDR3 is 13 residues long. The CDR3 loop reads CASSVGLNTEAFF. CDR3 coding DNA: TGTGCCAGCAGTGTGGGGCTGAACACTGAAGCTTTCTTT.

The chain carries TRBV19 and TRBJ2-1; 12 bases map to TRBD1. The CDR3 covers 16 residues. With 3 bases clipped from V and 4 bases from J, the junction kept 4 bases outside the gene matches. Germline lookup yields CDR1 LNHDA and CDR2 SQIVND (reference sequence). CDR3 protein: CASSMGQGAGYNEQFF. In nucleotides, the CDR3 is TGTGCCAGTAGTATGGGACAGGGGGCGGGATACAATGAGCAGTTCTTC.

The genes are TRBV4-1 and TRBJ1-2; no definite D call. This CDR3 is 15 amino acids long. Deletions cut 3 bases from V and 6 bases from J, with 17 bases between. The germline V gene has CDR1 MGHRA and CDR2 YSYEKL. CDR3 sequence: CASSHSQALKDGYTF. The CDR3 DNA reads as TGCGCCAGCAGCCACTCCCAAGCGCTGAAAGATGGCTACACCTTC.

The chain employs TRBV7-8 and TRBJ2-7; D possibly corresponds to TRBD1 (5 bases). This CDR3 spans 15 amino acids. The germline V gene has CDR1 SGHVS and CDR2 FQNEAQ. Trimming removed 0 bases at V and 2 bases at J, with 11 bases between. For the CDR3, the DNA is TGTGCCAGCAGCTTAGCGAAACAGGCTGCCTACGAGCAGTACTTC. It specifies CASSLAKQAAYEQYF. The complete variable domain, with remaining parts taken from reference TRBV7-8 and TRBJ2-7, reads GAGVSQSPRYKVAKRGQDVALRCDPISGHVSLFWYQQALGQGPEFLTYFQNEAQLDKSGLPSDRFFAERPEGSVSTLKIQRTQQEDSAVYLCASSLAKQAAYEQYFGPGTRLTVT.